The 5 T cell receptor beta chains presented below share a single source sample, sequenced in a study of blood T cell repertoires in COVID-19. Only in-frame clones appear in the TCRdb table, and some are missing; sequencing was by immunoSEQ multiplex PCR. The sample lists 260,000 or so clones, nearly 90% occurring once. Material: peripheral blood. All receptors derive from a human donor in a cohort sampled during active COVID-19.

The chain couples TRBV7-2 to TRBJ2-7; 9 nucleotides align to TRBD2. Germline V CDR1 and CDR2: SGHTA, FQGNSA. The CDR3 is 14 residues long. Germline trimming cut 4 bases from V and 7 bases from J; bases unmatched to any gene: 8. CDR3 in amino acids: CASSWASLAGEQYF. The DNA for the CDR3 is TGTGCCAGCAGCTGGGCTTCGCTAGCGGGGGAGCAGTACTTC. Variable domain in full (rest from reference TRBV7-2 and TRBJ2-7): GAGVSQSPSNKVTEKGKDVELRCDPISGHTALYWYRQSLGQGLEFLIYFQGNSAPDKSGLPSDRFSAERTGGSVSTLTIQRTQQEDSAVYLCASSWASLAGEQYFGPGTRLTVT.

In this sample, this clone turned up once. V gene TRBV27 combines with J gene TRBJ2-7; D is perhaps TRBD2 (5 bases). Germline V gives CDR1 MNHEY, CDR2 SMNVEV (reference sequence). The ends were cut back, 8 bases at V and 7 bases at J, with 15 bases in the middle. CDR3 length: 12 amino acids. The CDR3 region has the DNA TGTGCCAGCGGATCCACAAGGAGGGAGCAGTACTTC. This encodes CASGSTRREQYF.

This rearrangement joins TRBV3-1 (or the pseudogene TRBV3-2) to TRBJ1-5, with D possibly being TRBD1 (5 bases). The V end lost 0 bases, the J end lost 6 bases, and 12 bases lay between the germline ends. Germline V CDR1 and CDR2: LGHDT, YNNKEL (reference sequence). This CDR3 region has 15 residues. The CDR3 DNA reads TGTGCCAGCAGCCAAGATCTTTTCGGGGGTCAGCCCCAGCATTTT. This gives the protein CASSQDLFGGQPQHF.

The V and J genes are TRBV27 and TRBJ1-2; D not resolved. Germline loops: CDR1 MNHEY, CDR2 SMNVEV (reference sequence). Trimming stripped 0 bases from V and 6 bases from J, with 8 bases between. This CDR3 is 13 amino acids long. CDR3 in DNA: TGTGCCAGCAGTTTATCAGCGGGGAATGGCTACACCTTC. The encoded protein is CASSLSAGNGYTF.

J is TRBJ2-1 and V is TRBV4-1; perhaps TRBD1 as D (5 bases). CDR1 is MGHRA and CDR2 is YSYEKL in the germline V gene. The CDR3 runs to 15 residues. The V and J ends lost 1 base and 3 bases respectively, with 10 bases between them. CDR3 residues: CASSQGQGGYNEQFF. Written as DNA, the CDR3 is TGCGCCAGCAGCCAAGGGCAGGGTGGCTACAATGAGCAGTTCTTC.